This T cell receptor beta chain was recorded in a study of shared clonotypes between healthy human individuals. This clone was detected once. Per the germline V gene, CDR1 is MNHEY and CDR2 is SMNVEV (reference sequence). CDR3 length: 16 residues. V shed 6 bases and J 3 bases; nucleotides not matched to a gene: 10. Sequenced by immunoSEQ multiplex PCR; TCRdb stores in-frame clones only, minus some. The table shows some 630,000 clones, with approximately 96% occurring only once. CD45RO-negative, CCR7-positively selected cells formed the naive CD8 fraction, excluding terminally differentiated effector memory CD45RA+ cells.

The sequencing sample was made of naive CD8+ T cells sorted from blood. The source of this sequence is a woman aged 25 to 39 in good health. The rearrangement joins TRBV27 to TRBJ1-5, with 8 bases fitting TRBD1. CDR3 DNA sequence: TGTGCCAGCAGGGGGAACAGGGGGGGACACAATCAGCCCCAGCATTTT. Its protein product is CASRGNRGGHNQPQHF.